A single sample is the source of the 10 T cell receptor beta chains below, sequenced in a study of T cell changes during pregnancy in multiple sclerosis. Here immunoSEQ multiplex PCR was the method, and the copy in TCRdb shows in-frame clones only, minus some. The table has approximately 92,000 clones, 80% to 95% seen once. The specimen comprised peripheral blood, sampled in the first trimester of pregnancy. The receptors originated from a female donor with multiple sclerosis, enrolled in a pregnancy study.

V gene TRBV5-1 combines with J gene TRBJ1-1; D might be TRBD1 (5 bases). Germline CDR1 SGHRS, CDR2 YFSETQ. V lost 4 bases and J lost 8, with 21 bases in between. The CDR3 totals 15 residues. CDR3 nucleotides: TGCGCCAGCAGCCCCCAGACAGTCGTTGGGCAGGAAGCTTTCTTT. It yields the protein CASSPQTVVGQEAFF.

CDR3 DNA: TGTGCCAGCAGTTTACAACAGGGATATACGCAGTATTTT. Its protein is CASSLQQGYTQYF. The chain has TRBV7-3 and TRBJ2-3, with a weak D call TRBD1 (6 bases). V was shortened by 6 bases and J by 7 bases, with 14 bases between the two germline ends. The length of the CDR3 is 13 residues. From germline, CDR1 is SGHTA and CDR2 FQGTGA.

This rearrangement joins TRBV7-9 to TRBJ2-7; 11 nucleotides line up with TRBD2. The V segment lost 4 bases and the J segment 3 bases; nucleotides outside the gene matches: 14. The germline CDR1 and CDR2 sequences are SEHNR and FQNEAQ (reference sequence). There are 18 residues in the CDR3. The CDR3 sequence is CASSSTELTGTSGYEQYF. CDR3 coding DNA: TGTGCCAGCAGCTCAACGGAACTTACCGGGACTAGCGGCTACGAGCAGTACTTC.

The CDR3 loop reads CASSSLTRGLNQPQHF. CDR3 DNA sequence: TGTGCCAGCTCATCCCTTACCAGGGGCCTCAATCAGCCCCAGCATTTT. The chain is built from TRBV18 and TRBJ1-5, with D perhaps matching TRBD1 (6 bases). The CDR3 consists of 16 residues. CDR1 is KGHSH, CDR2 LQKENI, per germline. V was shortened by 5 bases and J by 3 bases, with 17 bases between the two germline ends.

The chain joins TRBV6-5 to TRBJ2-5; tentatively, D is TRBD1 (6 bases). The CDR3 loop spans 14 amino acids. CDR1 is MNHEY and CDR2 is SVGAGI in the germline V gene. Trimming removed 10 bases from V and 4 bases from J, with 19 bases in between. The chain's CDR3 is CATRDQGRGETQYF. DNA of the CDR3: TGTGCCACACGAGATCAGGGGAGAGGAGAGACCCAGTACTTC.

CDR3 sequence (DNA): TGTGCCAGCAGCAAGACTCCGGGACTAGCGGGAGGGCCAGATACGCAGTATTTT. Amino acid sequence: CASSKTPGLAGGPDTQYF. The J gene is TRBJ2-3, the V gene TRBV11-3, with 16 nucleotides matching TRBD2. Germline V gene lookup returns CDR1 SGHNT and CDR2 YENEEA. The CDR3 runs 18 residues. The junction had 9 bases not matched to a gene; V was cut back by 5 bases and J by 4 bases.

This chain joins TRBV10-2 and TRBJ2-2; 7 nucleotides agree with TRBD1. The CDR3 has 14 residues. CDR1 WSHSY and CDR2 SAAADI come from the germline V gene. Germline trimming cut 8 bases from V and 4 bases from J; bases unmatched to any gene: 7. CDR3: CASLTGIGTGELFF. The CDR3 nucleotides read TGCGCCAGCCTGACAGGGATTGGCACCGGGGAGCTGTTTTTT.

The chain links TRBV14 to TRBJ2-3, with D uncertain. The CDR3 length is 15 residues. With 1 base removed from V and 0 bases from J, the gap between germline ends came to 8 bases. Germline CDR1 and CDR2: SGHDN and FVKESK. CDR3 coding DNA: TGTGCCAGCAGCCAAGGTGACTTTAGCACAGATACGCAGTATTTT. Amino acids: CASSQGDFSTDTQYF. The variable domain in full, completed from reference TRBV14 and TRBJ2-3, reads EAGVTQFPSHSVIEKGQTVTLRCDPISGHDNLYWYRRVMGKEIKFLLHFVKESKQDESGMPNNRFLAERTGGTYSTLKVQPAELEDSGVYFCASSQGDFSTDTQYFGPGTRLTVL.

This sequence joins TRBV14 and TRBJ2-5, with 11 bases identical to TRBD1. CDR1 SGHDN and CDR2 FVKESK come from the germline V gene. CDR3 size: 15 residues. V was pared by 3 bases and J by 5 bases, with 5 bases of the junction left unmatched. The chain's CDR3 is CASSHRTGGYETQYF. The DNA of the CDR3 is TGTGCCAGCAGCCATCGGACAGGGGGCTATGAGACCCAGTACTTC.

A single count supports this clone. This chain connects TRBV11-2 to TRBJ1-2; 8 nucleotides line up with TRBD1. Germline CDR1 reads SGHAT; CDR2 reads FQNNGV. This CDR3 contains 12 residues. Trimming removed 3 bases from V and 10 bases from J; junction bases left unmatched: 4. The CDR3 coding sequence is TGTGCCAGCAGCTTTTACAGGGGGTTCTACACCTTC. Protein: CASSFYRGFYTF.